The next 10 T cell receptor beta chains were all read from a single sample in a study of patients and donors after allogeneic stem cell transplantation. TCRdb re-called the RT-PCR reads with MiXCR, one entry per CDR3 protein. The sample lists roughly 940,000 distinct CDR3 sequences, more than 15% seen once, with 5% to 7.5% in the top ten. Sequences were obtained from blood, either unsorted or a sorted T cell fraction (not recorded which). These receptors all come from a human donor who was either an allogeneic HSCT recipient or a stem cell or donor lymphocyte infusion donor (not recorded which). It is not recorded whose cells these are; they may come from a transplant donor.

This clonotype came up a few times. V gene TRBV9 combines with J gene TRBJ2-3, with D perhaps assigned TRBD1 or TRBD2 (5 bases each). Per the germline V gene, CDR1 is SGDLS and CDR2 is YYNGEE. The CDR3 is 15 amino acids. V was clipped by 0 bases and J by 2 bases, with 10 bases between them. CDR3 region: CASSVGGVATDTQYF. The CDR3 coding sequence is TGTGCCAGCAGCGTAGGAGGGGTCGCCACAGATACGCAGTATTTT.

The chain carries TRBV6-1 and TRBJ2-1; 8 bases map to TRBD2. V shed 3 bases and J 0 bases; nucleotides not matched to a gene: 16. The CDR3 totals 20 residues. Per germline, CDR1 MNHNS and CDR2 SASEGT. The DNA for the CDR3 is TGTGCCAGCAGTGATCTTGATAGCGGGGCCTATCTTAGCTCCTACAATGAGCAGTTCTTC. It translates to CASSDLDSGAYLSSYNEQFF.

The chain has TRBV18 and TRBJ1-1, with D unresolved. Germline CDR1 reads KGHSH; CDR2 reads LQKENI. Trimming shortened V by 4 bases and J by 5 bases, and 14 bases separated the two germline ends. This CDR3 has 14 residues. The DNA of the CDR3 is TGTGCCAGCTCACAACGGGCCCGAGAGACTGAAGCTTTCTTT. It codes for CASSQRARETEAFF.

The DNA of the CDR3 is TGTGCCAGCAGTGGGACTCTAGAGAAAGCTTTCTTT. This gives the protein CASSGTLEKAFF. The rearrangement links TRBV6-1 to TRBJ1-1; D gene uncertain. Germline CDR1 MNHNS, CDR2 SASEGT. Trimming removed 4 bases from V and 9 bases from J, with 12 bases in between. The CDR3 length is 12 residues.

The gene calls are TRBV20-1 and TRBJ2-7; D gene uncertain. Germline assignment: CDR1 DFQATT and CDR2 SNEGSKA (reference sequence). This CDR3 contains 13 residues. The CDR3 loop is CSVLNVLAYEQYF. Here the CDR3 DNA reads TGCAGCGTTCTTAATGTGCTAGCCTACGAGCAGTACTTC.

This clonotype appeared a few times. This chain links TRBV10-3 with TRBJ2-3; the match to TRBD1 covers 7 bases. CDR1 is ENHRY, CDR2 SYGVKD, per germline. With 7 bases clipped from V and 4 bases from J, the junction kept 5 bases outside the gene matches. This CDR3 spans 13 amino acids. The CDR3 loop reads CAIKRQGSDTQYF. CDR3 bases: TGTGCCATCAAAAGACAGGGATCAGATACGCAGTATTTT.

The CDR3 loop is CASTGGQGSHEQYF. CDR3 nucleotide sequence: TGTGCCAGCACCGGGGGTCAGGGTAGCCACGAGCAGTACTTC. V usage is TRBV2 and J usage is TRBJ2-7; possibly TRBD2 for D (6 bases). V lost 7 bases and J 5 bases, leaving 18 bases between the germline ends. The CDR3 sequence is 14 residues long. The germline V gene has CDR1 SNHLY and CDR2 FYNNEI.

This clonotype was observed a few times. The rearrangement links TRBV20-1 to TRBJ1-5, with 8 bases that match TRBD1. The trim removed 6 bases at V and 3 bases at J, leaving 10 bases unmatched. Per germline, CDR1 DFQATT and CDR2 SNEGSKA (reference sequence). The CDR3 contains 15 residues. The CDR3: CSAPRDRSTNQPQHF. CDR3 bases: TGCAGTGCACCCCGGGACAGGAGCACCAATCAGCCCCAGCATTTT.

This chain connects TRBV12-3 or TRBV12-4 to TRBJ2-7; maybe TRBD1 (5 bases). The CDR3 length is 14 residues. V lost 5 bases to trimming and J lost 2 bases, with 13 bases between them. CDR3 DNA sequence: TGTGCCAGCAGTACTATCGACAGAACCTACGAGCAGTACTTC. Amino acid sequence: CASSTIDRTYEQYF.

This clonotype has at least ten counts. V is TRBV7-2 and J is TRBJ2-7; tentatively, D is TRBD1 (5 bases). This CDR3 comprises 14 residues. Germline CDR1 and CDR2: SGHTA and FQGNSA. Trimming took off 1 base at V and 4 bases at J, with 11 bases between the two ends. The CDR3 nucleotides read TGTGCCAGCAGCTTAGAGGGGAAAAGGTACGAGCAGTACTTC. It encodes CASSLEGKRYEQYF.